The 31 T cell receptor beta chains below were found in one sample sequenced in a study of T cell repertoires in cytomegalovirus infection. One entry per CDR3 protein, called by TCRdb with MiXCR from the reads. The sample records under 100,000 distinct CDR3 sequences, about 3.8% being singletons. Material for sequencing was PBMCs. Every receptor here comes from a human donor in good health (CMV status not recorded). Some clones in this sample may be carry-over from other donors' samples.

This clonotype was seen repeatedly, ten times or more. The chain has TRBV20-1 and TRBJ2-3, with TRBD2 identical over 7 bases. Germline lookup yields CDR1 DFQATT and CDR2 SNEGSKA (reference sequence). The CDR3 sequence is 14 residues long. V shed 6 bases and J 4 bases; nucleotides not matched to a gene: 10. The CDR3 reads CSAPEGRGSDTQYF. For the CDR3, the DNA is TGCAGTGCCCCGGAGGGGCGGGGGTCAGATACGCAGTATTTT.

This clonotype was observed many times. The CDR3 region has the DNA TGTGCCAGCAAACGGGGGGGCAGGGAGACCCAGTACTTC. Protein product: CASKRGGRETQYF. This rearrangement joins TRBV7-2 to TRBJ2-5, with 8 bases aligning to TRBD2. Germline assignment: CDR1 SGHTA and CDR2 FQGNSA. The CDR3 sequence is 13 residues long. V gave up 7 bases and J gave up 5 bases; unmatched junction bases: 6.

This clonotype was counted at least ten times. V gene TRBV5-1 combines with J gene TRBJ1-4; TRBD1 aligns across 8 bases. The CDR3 is 16 residues long. J lost 3 bases, V lost 0 bases, and 4 bases had no gene match. Germline values: CDR1 SGHRS, CDR2 YFSETQ. CDR3 protein: CASSLGQGLANEKLFF. In nucleotides, the CDR3 is TGCGCCAGCAGCTTGGGACAGGGGCTTGCTAATGAAAAACTGTTTTTT.

This clonotype was detected many times. This chain joins TRBV7-2 and TRBJ1-4; unclear D gene. The CDR3 consists of 15 residues. Trimming took off 5 bases at V and 7 bases at J, with 17 bases between the two ends. CDR1 is SGHTA and CDR2 is FQGNSA in the germline V gene. CDR3 DNA: TGTGCCAGCAGCCTTAATCCAGTGCCGAGTGAAAAACTGTTTTTT. Translation: CASSLNPVPSEKLFF.

This clonotype was seen many times. The genes are TRBV7-8 and TRBJ1-2; tentatively, D is TRBD1 (6 bases). V was shortened by 4 bases and J by 2 bases, with 17 bases between the two germline ends. The CDR3 totals 16 residues. The germline V gene has CDR1 SGHVS and CDR2 FQNEAQ. CDR3 sequence: CASSSYLGQTNYGYTF. Here the CDR3 DNA reads TGTGCCAGCAGCTCTTACCTCGGACAGACAAACTATGGCTACACCTTC.

There are many counts of this clonotype. The chain is built from TRBV15 and TRBJ1-1, with D hard to call. Germline lookup yields CDR1 LNHNV and CDR2 YYDKDF (reference sequence). CDR3 size: 14 residues. The V end lost 0 bases, the J end lost 1 base, and 6 bases lay between the germline ends. The CDR3 DNA reads as TGTGCCACCAGCAGAGATCGCACGAACACTGAAGCTTTCTTT. Amino acids: CATSRDRTNTEAFF.

This clonotype was counted many times. The rearrangement links TRBV19 to TRBJ1-5, with TRBD1 as a possible D gene (6 bases). CDR3 size: 16 residues. From germline, CDR1 is LNHDA and CDR2 SQIVND (reference sequence). V was shortened by 1 base and J by 5 bases, with 15 bases between the two germline ends. Here the CDR3 reads CASSIGGRGLHQPQHF. Here the CDR3 DNA reads TGTGCCAGTAGTATAGGGGGTAGGGGGTTGCATCAGCCCCAGCATTTT. The entire variable domain, with the rest obtained from reference TRBV19 and TRBJ1-5, is as follows: DGGITQSPKYLFRKEGQNVTLSCEQNLNHDAMYWYRQDPGQGLRLIYYSQIVNDFQKGDIAEGYSVSREKKESFPLTVTSAQKNPTAFYLCASSIGGRGLHQPQHFGDGTRLSIL.

This clonotype was counted ten times or more. The rearrangement uses TRBV4-1 and TRBJ2-3; TRBD1 aligns across 7 bases. J lost 3 bases, V lost 1 base, and 7 bases had no gene match. The CDR3 extends over 16 amino acids. Germline V lookup: CDR1 MGHRA, CDR2 YSYEKL. This CDR3 reads CASSQVTGVSTDTQYF. The CDR3 region has the DNA TGCGCCAGCAGCCAAGTCACAGGGGTTAGTACAGATACGCAGTATTTT.

This clonotype occurred many times. The J gene is TRBJ1-1, the V gene TRBV12-3 or TRBV12-4; D is undetermined. Trimming shortened V by 4 bases and J by 5 bases, and 14 bases separated the two germline ends. CDR3 length: 14 residues. Here the CDR3 reads CASSSVTGRTEAFF. CDR3 DNA: TGTGCCAGCAGTTCCGTGACTGGCAGAACTGAAGCTTTCTTT.

This clonotype was recorded at least ten times. The chain couples TRBV10-3 to TRBJ2-7; D is tentatively TRBD1 or TRBD2 (5 bases each). CDR1 and CDR2 (germline): ENHRY, SYGVKD. V was trimmed by 8 bases and J by 0 bases, leaving 17 bases between them. This CDR3 is 15 amino acids long. In nucleotides, the CDR3 is TGTGCCATCTCGACCGGGACGAGAAGCTCCTACGAGCAGTACTTC. Protein product: CAISTGTRSSYEQYF.

This clonotype has a count of ten or more. V is TRBV12-3 or TRBV12-4 and J is TRBJ1-1, with D possibly TRBD1 on 5 matching bases. The V end lost 1 base, the J end lost 5 bases, and 20 bases lay between the germline ends. The CDR3 length is 17 residues. The CDR3 coding sequence is TGTGCCAGCAGTTTAGATAGTTGGGTCAGGGAGAGAACTGAAGCTTTCTTT. This codes for CASSLDSWVRERTEAFF.

This clonotype has a count of ten or more. The rearrangement uses TRBV6-1 and TRBJ2-2; weak D call: TRBD2 (5 bases). Trimming stripped 5 bases from V and 3 bases from J, with 13 bases between. This CDR3 is 15 amino acids long. The germline CDR1 and CDR2 sequences are MNHNS and SASEGT. The CDR3 protein is CASSYRGSDTGELFF. DNA of the CDR3: TGTGCCAGCAGTTATCGGGGTTCCGACACCGGGGAGCTGTTTTTT.

This clonotype was seen at least ten times. The V and J genes are TRBV20-1 and TRBJ1-5; no clear D. Germline CDR1 DFQATT, CDR2 SNEGSKA (reference sequence). The CDR3 consists of 14 residues. Trimming cost V 5 bases and J 1 base, with 12 bases left between them. This chain's CDR3 is CSARGPGSNQPQHF. The CDR3 DNA is TGCAGTGCTCGAGGACCGGGCAGCAATCAGCCCCAGCATTTT.

This clonotype was recorded at least ten times. This chain uses TRBV7-2 with TRBJ2-1; TRBD1 matches 9 bases. Germline trimming cut 0 bases from V and 2 bases from J; bases unmatched to any gene: 2. This CDR3 is built from 16 residues. Germline lookup yields CDR1 SGHTA and CDR2 FQGNSA. As DNA, the CDR3 is TGTGCCAGCAGCTTAGCCGGGACAGGGACCTACAATGAGCAGTTCTTC. Amino acids: CASSLAGTGTYNEQFF.

In this sample, this clonotype turned up many times. This chain links TRBV27 with TRBJ1-2; tentatively, D is TRBD1 (5 bases). The V and J ends lost 2 bases and 4 bases respectively, with 11 bases between them. The germline CDR1 and CDR2 sequences are MNHEY and SMNVEV (reference sequence). The CDR3 consists of 14 residues. The CDR3 loop is CASSLGGEGYGYTF. CDR3 DNA: TGTGCCAGCAGTTTAGGAGGGGAAGGCTATGGCTACACCTTC.

This clonotype has a count of ten or more. The V call is TRBV6-2 or TRBV6-3, the J call TRBJ1-1; D gene uncertain. Germline lookup yields CDR1 MNHEY and CDR2 SVGEGT. The length of the CDR3 is 12 residues. Trimming stripped 5 bases from V and 7 bases from J, with 11 bases between. The CDR3 is CASSQTPDEAFF. The CDR3 DNA is TGTGCCAGCAGTCAAACACCCGATGAAGCTTTCTTT.

This clonotype showed up many times. The chain joins TRBV27 to TRBJ1-1; D gene uncertain. The germline V gene encodes CDR1 MNHEY and CDR2 SMNVEV (reference sequence). The CDR3 totals 13 residues. Trimming shortened V by 7 bases and J by 0 bases, and 9 bases separated the two germline ends. The CDR3 nucleotides read TGTGCCAGCACTGGGAACTTGAACACTGAAGCTTTCTTT. Residues: CASTGNLNTEAFF.

The gene calls are TRBV7-7 and TRBJ2-7; 7 bases match TRBD1. Unmatched junction bases numbered 9, after V lost 4 bases and J lost 6 bases. The CDR3 has 14 residues. Germline V CDR1 and CDR2: SSHAT, FNYEAQ (reference sequence). CDR3 DNA: TGTGCCAGCAGCTGGGGACAGAGGCCCTGCGAGCAGTACTTC. Amino acids: CASSWGQRPCEQYF.

Many counts were recorded for this clonotype. The J gene is TRBJ2-1, the V gene TRBV6-2 or TRBV6-3; 12 bases agree with TRBD2. The V and J ends lost 4 bases and 8 bases, in that order; junction bases with no gene match: 9. The germline V gene has CDR1 MNHEY and CDR2 SVGEGT. The CDR3 is made up of 16 amino acids. The CDR3 spells CASSFPTSGGGHEQFF. CDR3 sequence (DNA): TGTGCCAGCAGTTTCCCGACTAGCGGGGGTGGCCATGAGCAGTTCTTC.

In its sample, this clonotype was seen many times. This rearrangement joins TRBV20-1 to TRBJ2-1; 7 nucleotides line up with TRBD1. Trimming removed 3 bases from V and 5 bases from J; junction bases left unmatched: 4. CDR1 is DFQATT and CDR2 is SNEGSKA in the germline V gene (reference sequence). This CDR3 spans 13 amino acids. CDR3 in DNA: TGCAGTGCTAGCTCTACAGGGGACAATGAGCAGTTCTTC. Translation gives CSASSTGDNEQFF.

This clonotype was recorded many times. V gene TRBV20-1 combines with J gene TRBJ2-1; TRBD2 matches 15 bases. The CDR3 contains 15 residues. V was clipped by 5 bases and J by 10 bases; unmatched bases: 9. The germline CDR1 and CDR2 sequences are DFQATT and SNEGSKA (reference sequence). The CDR3 DNA sequence: TGCAGTGCTCTGGGACTAGCGGGGGGCCACTGGGAGCAGTTCTTC. It is translated as CSALGLAGGHWEQFF.

The sample holds many counts of this clonotype. J is TRBJ2-5 and V is TRBV20-1; D might be TRBD2 (5 bases). V was shortened by 4 bases and J by 4 bases, with 16 bases between the two germline ends. The V gene's germline CDR1 is DFQATT and CDR2 SNEGSKA (reference sequence). The CDR3 extends over 14 amino acids. CDR3 loop: CSAIDGAVGETQYF. As DNA, the CDR3 is TGCAGTGCTATCGACGGAGCGGTCGGAGAGACCCAGTACTTC.

This clonotype came up many times. V and J are TRBV28 and TRBJ2-2, with D hard to call. V was clipped by 6 bases and J by 6 bases, with 11 bases between them. The germline CDR1 and CDR2 sequences are MDHEN and SYDVKM. The length of the CDR3 is 13 residues. CDR3 sequence reads: CASSDRVPGELFF. The CDR3 nucleotides read TGTGCCAGCAGCGATCGTGTCCCCGGGGAGCTGTTTTTT.

This clonotype was recorded at least ten times. The chain employs TRBV7-2 and TRBJ2-5; TRBD1 matches at 9 bases. Trimming cost V 4 bases and J 0 bases; bases outside gene matches: 6. The germline CDR1 and CDR2 sequences are SGHTA and FQGNSA. The CDR3 is 16 residues long. The CDR3 DNA is TGTGCCAGCAGCTCCCCCGGGACAGGGTACCAAGAGACCCAGTACTTC. Translated, it gives CASSSPGTGYQETQYF.

The gene calls are TRBV7-9 and TRBJ1-6, with D possibly matching TRBD1 (5 bases). CDR1 and CDR2 from the germline V gene are SEHNR and FQNEAQ (reference sequence). Trimming took 1 base from V and 7 from J, leaving 11 bases between them. The CDR3 totals 15 residues. The CDR3, as DNA: TGTGCCAGCAGCTTAGGGGGCTCAGGGAATTCACCCCTCCACTTT. Translated, it gives CASSLGGSGNSPLHF.

This clonotype was counted ten times or more. V gene TRBV7-2 combines with J gene TRBJ2-3; 8 nucleotides agree with TRBD2. Looked up from germline, CDR1 is SGHTA and CDR2 is FQGNSA. The trim removed 4 bases at V and 1 base at J, leaving 1 base unmatched. The CDR3 totals 14 residues. The CDR3 loop reads CASSWGLGTDTQYF. CDR3 sequence (DNA): TGTGCCAGCAGCTGGGGACTAGGCACAGATACGCAGTATTTT. Together with reference TRBV7-2 and TRBJ2-3, the CDR3 gives the full variable domain: GAGVSQSPSNKVTEKGKDVELRCDPISGHTALYWYRQSLGQGLEFLIYFQGNSAPDKSGLPSDRFSAERTGGSVSTLTIQRTQQEDSAVYLCASSWGLGTDTQYFGPGTRLTVL.

This clonotype occurred many times. This chain links TRBV6-2 or TRBV6-3 with TRBJ1-1; D ambiguous. Germline-derived CDR1 and CDR2 are MNHEY and SVGEGT. The CDR3 covers 12 residues. Between the trimmed V and J ends, which lost 6 bases and 3 bases, there was a span of 8 bases. CDR3 residues: CASRSWDTEAFF. CDR3 in DNA: TGTGCCAGCAGGTCGTGGGACACTGAAGCTTTCTTT.

This clonotype was counted many times. This chain joins TRBV15 and TRBJ2-3, with D unclear. CDR3 length: 15 amino acids. V was trimmed by 0 bases and J by 2 bases, leaving 9 bases between them. Per germline, CDR1 LNHNV and CDR2 YYDKDF (reference sequence). The CDR3 region is CATSRESWYTDTQYF. CDR3 in DNA: TGTGCCACCAGCAGAGAGTCGTGGTACACAGATACGCAGTATTTT. Drawing the rest from reference TRBV15 and TRBJ2-3, the complete variable domain is DAMVIQNPRYQVTQFGKPVTLSCSQTLNHNVMYWYQQKSSQAPKLLFHYYDKDFNNEADTPDNFQSRRPNTSFCFLDIRSPGLGDTAMYLCATSRESWYTDTQYFGPGTRLTVL.

This clonotype has a count of ten or more. Its ends do not fully match the called genes, so a read error is possible. The gene calls are TRBV5-5 and TRBJ2-1; D is perhaps TRBD2 (6 bases). This CDR3 is built from 13 residues. Germline CDR1 is SGHKS and CDR2 is YYEKEE (reference sequence). The CDR3 spells CVSSSAGYSEQFF. The CDR3 DNA sequence: TGTGTCAGCAGCTCCGCGGGGTATAGTGAGCAGTTCTTC.

This clonotype was seen many times. The gene calls are TRBV7-2 and TRBJ1-5, with D maybe TRBD1 (6 bases). Germline assignment: CDR1 SGHTA and CDR2 FQGNSA. This CDR3 is built from 15 residues. Trimming left V 1 base short and J 6 bases short, with 13 bases between. CDR3 coding DNA: TGTGCCAGCAGCTTAGGGTCCAGGGGACGTCAGCCCCAGCATTTT. Residues: CASSLGSRGRQPQHF.

This clonotype was counted at least ten times. V usage is TRBV5-4 and J usage is TRBJ2-5; 10 bases map to TRBD1. CDR1 SGHNT and CDR2 YYREEE come from the germline V gene (reference sequence). The junction had 4 bases not matched to a gene; V was cut back by 5 bases and J by 3 bases. The CDR3 totals 14 residues. This CDR3 reads CASRRQGAKETQYF. In DNA form, the CDR3 reads TGTGCCAGCAGGCGACAGGGGGCGAAAGAGACCCAGTACTTC.